A selection of T cell receptor beta chains follows, all from one sample in a study of blood T cells in healthy people across ages. TCRdb independently ran MiXCR on the 5' RACE reads; one entry per CDR3 protein. Counted here are over 1,200,000 distinct CDR3 sequences, around 59% occurring once; the ten biggest clones make up approximately 7%. The source material was blood. The receptors come from a man between 18 and 29 years old in good health. Each CDR3 is given without its conserved first and last residue.

length	V	CDR3
11	TRBV29-1	SVVEAGANEQY
14	TRBV5-4	ASSLGLAGEGIEQF
12	TRBV6-5	ASSKTGYRETQY
14	TRBV3-1	ASSQDWAGEGYGYT
13	TRBV20-1	SARDGGREQETQY
13	TRBV7-2	ASSFLQGMGGEQY
10	TRBV9	ASTRGSDGYT
11	TRBV6-2/TRBV6-3	ASSYLPTNEQF
14	TRBV2	ASSDPSSTSYNEQF
12	TRBV12-3/TRBV12-4	ASSSQSRGLKSF
14	TRBV20-1	SARERVLGSYNEQF
17	TRBV7-9	ASSSLPGEGTSIADTQY
13	TRBV7-9	ASSLAQTSPHEQF
12	TRBV5-1	ASGQGLAYNEQF
14	TRBV20-1	SAIAASGGPYNEQF
12	TRBV4-1	ASSQEAGFGEQF
12	TRBV30	ARTRDRFSYEQY
13	TRBV4-3	ASSQDIQENTEAF
12	TRBV6-5	ASSNQRPGETQY
11	TRBV6-2/TRBV6-3	ASSSGQHLEQY
12	TRBV7-2	ASSLTGGVTEAF
14	TRBV7-9	ASSSDRTRGQETQY
12	TRBV27	ASYRTSGVYEQF
12	TRBV4-1	ASSHRFPDTEAF
11	TRBV10-3	AISEVSAGELF
12	TRBV20-1	SAPVGPAWETQY
13	TRBV12-3/TRBV12-4	ASTPDRRGGDGYT
13	TRBV21-1	ASSMRAGSTDTQY
10	TRBV7-6	ASSLGYDEQF
12	TRBV7-9	ASSLVWLQETQY
15	TRBV4-2	ASSQALSGSGANVLT
12	TRBV20-1	SARSGAGAHEQY
14	TRBV28	ASSLGPGTPRGEQY
14	TRBV29-1	SVRQNWGQGNYEQY
13	TRBV20-1	SARDLGQSNYGYT
17	TRBV2	AAKGRDLIKRGNYNEQF
11	TRBV29-1	SAAGGDQETQY
11	TRBV5-6	ASSRLRNTEAF
13	TRBV29-1	SVGKGTGVFYEQY
13	TRBV27	ASSLGSGVFNEQF
11	TRBV10-3	AISRDFYNEQF
11	TRBV27	ASSLSWNTEAF
11	TRBV6-4	ASSDSAGPIQF
13	TRBV6-1	ASSEGTARRETQY
12	TRBV29-1	SVGLAGGGYEQY
13	TRBV4-1	ASSQAIGGGYEQY
10	TRBV29-1	SGGGREDGYT
14	TRBV2	ASSEMAGRSNEKLF
16	TRBV5-1	ASSLAIGSGGRYNGQF
14	TRBV2	ASSEFGGQGEDTQY
17	TRBV4-3	ASSQVMAASGGISYEQY
13	TRBV7-9	ASSSTRDRVYEQY
14	TRBV15	ATSRAGTSVSNEQF
12	TRBV20-1	SARGLAGDGEQF
15	TRBV27	ASRGTAVGGVTDTQY
11	TRBV9	ASSSDAPSEQY
12	TRBV2	ASNLSWGRNEQF
13	TRBV11-2	ASSSYRAHSYEQY
13	TRBV4-2	ASSRLFTSLYEQY